This note documents a single TCR beta chain sequence. The assay ran at deep level. Genomic DNA of each subset was evenly split across several immunoSEQ plates. Libraries were prepared by immunoSEQ multiplex PCR; TCRdb keeps only in-frame clonotypes and omits some of them. Of roughly 2.2 million clones listed, 85% to 95% are singletons. These data come from a study of shared clonotypes between healthy human individuals. As for the study in general: Two female and a few male donors aged 18 to 49 were enrolled. Per donor, three plates held CD4 naive cells, three held CD4 memory, two held CD8 naive and one held CD8 memory.

The CDR3 consists of 13 residues. The germline CDR1 and CDR2 sequences are SGHRS and YFSETQ. Trimming removed 4 bases at V and 6 bases at J, with 13 bases between. The receptor comes from a man aged 18 to 30 in good health. Some clones in this sample may be carry-over from other donors' samples. Sequencing was carried out using naive CD4+ T cells from PBMCs. Subset specified: CD45RA+ positively selected. V is TRBV5-1 and J is TRBJ1-2; no firm D call. The CDR3 protein is CASSRTDLDGYTF. In DNA, the CDR3 is TGCGCCAGCAGCCGGACGGACCTTGATGGCTACACCTTC.